This T cell receptor beta chain appears in the sequencing data of a study of Ad26.COV2.S vaccination and SARS-CoV-2 variants (dated by TCRdb to the early 2020s). At the level of the whole study: Vaccine-arm donors were drawn from COV1001, a multicentre, randomized, double-blind, placebo-controlled phase I-IIa trial of Ad26.COV2.S in healthy adults. Ad26.COV2.S was administered intramuscularly at a dose of 5x10^10 or 1x10^11 viral particles, either as one shot or as two shots given 56 days apart. TCRbeta repertoire sequencing was used to assess the specificity and breadth of SARS-CoV-2-reactive T cell receptors after Ad26.COV2.S vaccination. A total of around 32 samples were included in the TCR-sequenced set, comprising roughly 20 Ad26.COV2.S vaccine recipients, 5 placebo recipients and 8 SARS-CoV-2 convalescent individuals. Trial participants were randomized into five groups of five, in which low-dose or high-dose Ad26.COV2.S was given once or twice, or placebo was given on both occasions. Investigators remained blinded to trial group allocation during experiments and outcome assessment. General conclusions and limits of the study: Substantial breadth of spike-specific CD8+ and CD4+ T cell responses was reported after vaccination. Vaccine and placebo recipients had similar non-spike TCR breadth, a finding consistent with the vaccine containing only spike. Compared with placebo recipients, Ad26.COV2.S recipients showed higher spike-specific TCR breadth (P = 0.0014). The study lacked the statistical power to compare responses across vaccine doses or regimens. It was noted by the authors that total T cell responses may have been underestimated by the TCR breadth and depth analyses.

To note about this clone: Its target antigen remains unknown. One base away there is no much larger clone; base qualities are not given.

TCRbeta CDR3 regions were sequenced with the immunoSEQ Assay. After extraction, genomic DNA underwent amplification by bias-controlled multiplex PCR, followed by high-throughput sequencing. The paper's data handling went like this. Collapsing and filtering of sequences were performed to quantify the absolute abundance of each unique TCRbeta CDR3 region. Usable DNA was measured by amplifying reference genes present in all nucleated cells, and TCRbeta template counts were normalized to that usable DNA to estimate T cell fraction. Repertoire TCRs were annotated as SARS-CoV-2-specific by exact matching of V gene, CDR3 amino acid sequence and J gene to a known reactive TCR set. The reference SARS-CoV-2 TCR set was derived from MIRA and filtered for enrichment in COVID-19-positive ImmuneCODE repertoires, a step that removed public or cross-reactive TCRs. Using the MIRA antigens, annotated TCRs were further analysed by specific ORF or by position within an ORF. Depth was the summed frequency of annotated unique rearrangements, while breadth was defined as annotated unique rearrangements over total unique productive rearrangements. Group comparisons of TCR breadth used two-sided Wilcoxon rank-sum tests. TCRdb provides this immuneACCESS table in a form limited to in-frame rearrangements. Some clones are lacking; in checked studies, under half of them reflect an unresolved V gene, and why the rest are absent is not known. Clone size and V and J calls were adopted from that table, with D and trimming inferred from the DNA. The sample yields approximately 420,000 clones; roughly 90% were counted once. The leading ten clones occupy about 4% of the sample.

Reading the label with the study, this specimen's treatment or condition is: about 20 received Ad26.COV2.S at low or high dose, single or two shots; five or six received placebo; per-sample allocation not given. Repertoires of vaccine and placebo recipients were sequenced from samples taken on day 63 after the first injection. Cohort 1b enrolled around 24 adults aged 18-55 years at a single site in Boston, USA, between 29 July and 7 August 2020. As a vaccine, Ad26.COV2.S was a replication-incompetent adenovirus type 26 vector that expressed a prefusion-stabilized SARS-CoV-2 spike protein derived from the original Wuhan strain. CDR1 and CDR2 were assigned from the germline V gene (reference sequence) as LNHDA and SQIVND. Spanning cysteine to phenylalanine, the CDR3 consists of 13 amino acids. CDR3 DNA is the only sequence kept; it has 39 bases, read in frame from the first base.

The V gene is TRBV19 and the J gene is TRBJ2-3; 8 central nucleotides agree with TRBD2. This specimen was peripheral blood, taken in a trial of Ad26.COV2.S vaccine versus placebo. The receptor comes from a person between 18 and 60 years old who received the Ad26.COV2.S COVID-19 vaccine or a placebo. The CDR3 region: CACRSGGTDTQYF. In nucleotides, the sequence is TGTGCTTGCCGTAGCGGGGGCACAGATACGCAGTATTTT.